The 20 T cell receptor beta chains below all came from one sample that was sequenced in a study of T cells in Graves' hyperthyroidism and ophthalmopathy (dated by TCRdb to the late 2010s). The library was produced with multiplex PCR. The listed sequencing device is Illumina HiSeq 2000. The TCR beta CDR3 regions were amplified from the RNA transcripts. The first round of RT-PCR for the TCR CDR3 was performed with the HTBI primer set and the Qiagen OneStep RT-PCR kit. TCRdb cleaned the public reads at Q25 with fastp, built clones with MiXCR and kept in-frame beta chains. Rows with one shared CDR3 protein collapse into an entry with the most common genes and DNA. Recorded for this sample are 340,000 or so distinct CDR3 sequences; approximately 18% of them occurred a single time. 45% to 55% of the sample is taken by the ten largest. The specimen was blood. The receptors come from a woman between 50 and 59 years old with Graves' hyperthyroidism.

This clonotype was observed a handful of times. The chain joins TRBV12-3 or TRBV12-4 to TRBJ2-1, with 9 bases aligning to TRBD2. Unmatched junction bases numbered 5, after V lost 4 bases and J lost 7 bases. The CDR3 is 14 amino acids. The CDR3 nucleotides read TGTGCCAGCAGTTATAGCGGGAGTGGAAATGAGCAGTTCTTC. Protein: CASSYSGSGNEQFF.

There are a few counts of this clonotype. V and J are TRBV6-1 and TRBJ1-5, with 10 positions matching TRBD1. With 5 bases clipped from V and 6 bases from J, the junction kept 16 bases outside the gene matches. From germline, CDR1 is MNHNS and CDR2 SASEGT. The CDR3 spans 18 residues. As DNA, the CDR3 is TGTGCCAGCAGTTCCCGGGGGATCGGGGACAGGGGCGGTCAGCCCCAGCATTTT. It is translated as CASSSRGIGDRGGQPQHF.

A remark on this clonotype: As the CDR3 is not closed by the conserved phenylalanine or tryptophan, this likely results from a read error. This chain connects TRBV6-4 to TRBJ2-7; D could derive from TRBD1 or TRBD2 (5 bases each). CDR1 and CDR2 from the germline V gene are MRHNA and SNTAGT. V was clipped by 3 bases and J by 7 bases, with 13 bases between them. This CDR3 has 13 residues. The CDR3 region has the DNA TGTGCCAGCAGTGATGGGGCGACGGGAGAGCAGTACATC. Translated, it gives CASSDGATGEQYI.

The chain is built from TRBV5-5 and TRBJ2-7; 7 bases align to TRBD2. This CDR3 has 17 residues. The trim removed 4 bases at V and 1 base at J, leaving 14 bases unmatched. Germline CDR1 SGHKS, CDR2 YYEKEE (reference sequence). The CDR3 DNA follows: TGTGCCAGCAGCATCCAGGGCGCGCGGGGGTTATCCTACGAGCAGTACGTC. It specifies CASSIQGARGLSYEQYV.

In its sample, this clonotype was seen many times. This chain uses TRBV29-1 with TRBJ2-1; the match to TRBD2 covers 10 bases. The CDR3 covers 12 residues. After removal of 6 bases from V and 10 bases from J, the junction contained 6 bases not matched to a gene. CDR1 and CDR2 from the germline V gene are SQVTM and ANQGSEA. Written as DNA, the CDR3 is TGCAGCGTGGCTAGCGGGAGTTGGGAGCAGTTCTTC. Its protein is CSVASGSWEQFF.

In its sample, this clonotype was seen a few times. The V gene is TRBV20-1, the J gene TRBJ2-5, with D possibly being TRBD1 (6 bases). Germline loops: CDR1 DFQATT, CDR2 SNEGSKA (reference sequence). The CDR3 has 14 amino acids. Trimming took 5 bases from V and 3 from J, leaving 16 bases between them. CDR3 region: CSALDRHQEETQYF. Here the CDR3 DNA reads TGCAGTGCTCTCGACAGGCACCAGGAAGAGACCCAGTACTTC.

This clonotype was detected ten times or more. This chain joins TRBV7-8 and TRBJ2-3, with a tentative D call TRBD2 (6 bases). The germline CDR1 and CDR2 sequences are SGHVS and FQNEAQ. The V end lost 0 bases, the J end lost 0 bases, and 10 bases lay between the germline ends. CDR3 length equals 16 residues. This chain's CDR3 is CASSLASGGSTDTQYF. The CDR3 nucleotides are TGTGCCAGCAGCTTAGCTAGCGGAGGAAGCACAGATACGCAGTATTTT. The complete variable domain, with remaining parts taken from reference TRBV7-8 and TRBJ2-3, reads GAGVSQSPRYKVAKRGQDVALRCDPISGHVSLFWYQQALGQGPEFLTYFQNEAQLDKSGLPSDRFFAERPEGSVSTLKIQRTQQEDSAVYLCASSLASGGSTDTQYFGPGTRLTVL.

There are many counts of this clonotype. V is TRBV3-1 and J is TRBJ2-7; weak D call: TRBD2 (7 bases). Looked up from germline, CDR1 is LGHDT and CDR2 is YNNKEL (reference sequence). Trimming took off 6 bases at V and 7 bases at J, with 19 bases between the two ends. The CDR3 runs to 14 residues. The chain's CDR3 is CASRKARGAGEQYF. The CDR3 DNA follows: TGTGCCAGCAGAAAGGCTCGGGGGGCGGGGGAGCAGTACTTC.

This chain's CDR3 is CASTGTGVRELFF. CDR3 DNA sequence: TGTGCCAGTACCGGGACAGGGGTCCGGGAGCTGTTTTTT. The rearrangement joins TRBV10-3 to TRBJ2-2; 10 bases agree with TRBD1. This CDR3 is built from 13 residues. Germline CDR1 ENHRY, CDR2 SYGVKD. V lost 10 bases and J lost 9; bases outside the gene matches: 8.

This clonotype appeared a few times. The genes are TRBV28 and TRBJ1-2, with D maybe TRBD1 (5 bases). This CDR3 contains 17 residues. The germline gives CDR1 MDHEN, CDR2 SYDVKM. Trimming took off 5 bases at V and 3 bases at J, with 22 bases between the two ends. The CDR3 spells CASSLPQGFGSDYGYTF. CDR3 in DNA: TGTGCCAGCAGTCTGCCCCAGGGTTTTGGGTCGGACTATGGCTACACCTTC.

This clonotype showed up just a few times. Written as DNA, the CDR3 is TGTGCCAGCAGAGACGACAGGGGGAACAACTATGGCTACACCTTC. This translates into CASRDDRGNNYGYTF. The chain employs TRBV6-1 and TRBJ1-2; 9 bases map to TRBD1. V lost 6 bases to trimming and J lost 2 bases; unmatched junction nucleotides: 7. The CDR3 has 15 residues. CDR1 MNHNS and CDR2 SASEGT come from the germline V gene.

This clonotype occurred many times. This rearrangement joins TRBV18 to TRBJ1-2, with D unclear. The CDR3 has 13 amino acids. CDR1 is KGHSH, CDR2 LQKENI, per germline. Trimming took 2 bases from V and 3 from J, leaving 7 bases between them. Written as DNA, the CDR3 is TGTGCCAGCTCACCAGGAGGGCACTATGGCTACACCTTC. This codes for CASSPGGHYGYTF. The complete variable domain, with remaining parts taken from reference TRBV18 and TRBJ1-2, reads NAGVMQNPRHLVRRRGQEARLRCSPMKGHSHVYWYRQLPEEGLKFMVYLQKENIIDESGMPKERFSAEFPKEGPSILRIQQVVRGDSAAYFCASSPGGHYGYTFGSGTRLTVV.

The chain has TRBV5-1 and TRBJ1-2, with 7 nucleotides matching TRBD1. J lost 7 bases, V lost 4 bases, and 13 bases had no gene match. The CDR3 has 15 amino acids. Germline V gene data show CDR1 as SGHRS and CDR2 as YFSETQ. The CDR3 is CASSPTVQGIGGYTF. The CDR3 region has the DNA TGCGCCAGCAGCCCGACCGTACAGGGGATTGGTGGCTACACCTTC.

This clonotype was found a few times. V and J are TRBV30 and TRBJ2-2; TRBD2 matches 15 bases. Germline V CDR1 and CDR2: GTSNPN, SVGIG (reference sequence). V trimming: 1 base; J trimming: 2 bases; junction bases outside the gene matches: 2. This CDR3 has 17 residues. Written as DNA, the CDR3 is TGTGCCTGGAGTGGGACTAGCGGGAGGGCCAACACCGGGGAGCTGTTTTTT. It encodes CAWSGTSGRANTGELFF. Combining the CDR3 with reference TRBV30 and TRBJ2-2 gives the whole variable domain SQTIHQWPATLVQPVGSPLSLECTVEGTSNPNLYWYRQAAGRGLQLLFYSVGIGQISSEVPQNLSASRPQDRQFILSSKKLLLSDSGFYLCAWSGTSGRANTGELFFGEGSRLTVL.

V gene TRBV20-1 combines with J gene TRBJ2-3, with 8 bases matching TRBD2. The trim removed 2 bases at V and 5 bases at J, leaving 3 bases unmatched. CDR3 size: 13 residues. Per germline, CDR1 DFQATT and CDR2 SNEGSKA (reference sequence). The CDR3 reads CSARSGTRDTQYF. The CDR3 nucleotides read TGCAGTGCTAGAAGCGGGACTAGAGATACGCAGTATTTT.

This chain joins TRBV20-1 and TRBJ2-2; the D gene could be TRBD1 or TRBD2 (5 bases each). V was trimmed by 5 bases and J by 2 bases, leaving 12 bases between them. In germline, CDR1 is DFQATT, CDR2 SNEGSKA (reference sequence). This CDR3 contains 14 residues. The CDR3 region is CSAPIRGNTGELFF. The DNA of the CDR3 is TGCAGTGCTCCCATTCGGGGCAACACCGGGGAGCTGTTTTTT.

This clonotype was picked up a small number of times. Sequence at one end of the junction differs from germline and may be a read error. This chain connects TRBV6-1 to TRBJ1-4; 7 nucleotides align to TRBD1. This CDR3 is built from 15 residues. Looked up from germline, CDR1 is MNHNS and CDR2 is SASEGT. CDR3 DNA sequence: TGTGCCAGCAGGGAAGGGGGCCTGTCTAATGAAAAACTGTTTTTT. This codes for CASREGGLSNEKLFF.

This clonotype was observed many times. This CDR3 reads CASSELLETTNEKLFF. For the CDR3, the DNA is TGTGCCAGCAGTGAATTGTTGGAGACAACTAATGAAAAACTGTTTTTT. The genes are TRBV6-1 and TRBJ1-4; D is unclear. V was trimmed by 2 bases and J by 0 bases, leaving 10 bases between them. Germline V gene data show CDR1 as MNHNS and CDR2 as SASEGT. The CDR3 consists of 16 residues.

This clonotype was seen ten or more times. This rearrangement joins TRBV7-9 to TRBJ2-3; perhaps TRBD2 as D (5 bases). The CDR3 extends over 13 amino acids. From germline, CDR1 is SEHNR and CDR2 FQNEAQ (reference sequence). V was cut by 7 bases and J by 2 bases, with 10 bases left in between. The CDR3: CASKLAVTDTQYF. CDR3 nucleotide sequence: TGTGCCAGCAAGCTAGCTGTCACAGATACGCAGTATTTT.

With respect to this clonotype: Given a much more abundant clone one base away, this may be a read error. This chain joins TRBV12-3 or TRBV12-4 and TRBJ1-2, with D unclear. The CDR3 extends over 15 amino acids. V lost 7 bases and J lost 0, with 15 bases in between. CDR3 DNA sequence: TGTGCCAGCACCGTGACACTACGAACTAACTATGGCTACACCTTC. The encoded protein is CASTVTLRTNYGYTF.